The 17 T cell receptor beta chains below come from one sample, sequenced in a study of read filtering for tumor transcriptome and immune sequencing (TCRdb year 2020). These reads were obtained on an Illumina HiSeq 4000. Starting from roughly 410 ng RNA, TCR libraries were constructed with the Immunoverse kit using molecular barcoded adaptors that cover the alpha/delta and beta/gamma chains. TCRdb reworked the public reads: Q25 trimming with fastp, MiXCR clone assembly, productive beta chains retained. Rows with a matching CDR3 protein are joined into one entry that keeps the most common DNA and genes. The sample table records tens of thousands of distinct CDR3 sequences; roughly 18% of these occur just once. The top ten clones comprise roughly an eighth of the sample. The sample was a population of CD138-negative cells sorted from bone marrow. The cell subset or site label for this specimen denotes: bone marrow mononuclear cells depleted of CD138+ plasma/myeloma cells by negative magnetic selection. Receptor source: a donor aged 40 or over with multiple myeloma.

This clonotype was seen ten or more times. The V call is TRBV12-3 or TRBV12-4, the J call TRBJ1-1; no reliable D call. CDR3 length equals 15 residues. The ends were cut back, 3 bases at V and 2 bases at J, with 13 bases in the middle. CDR3 nucleotides: TGTGCCAGCAGTTTTTCTCCGGGCCCAAACACTGAAGCTTTCTTT. Protein: CASSFSPGPNTEAFF.

This clonotype was counted many times. The chain links TRBV4-1 to TRBJ2-3, with a weak D call TRBD1 (6 bases). Between the trimmed V and J ends, which lost 4 bases and 3 bases, there was a span of 8 bases. The CDR3 loop spans 13 amino acids. Germline CDR1 reads MGHRA; CDR2 reads YSYEKL. The CDR3 sequence is CASSLGQTDTQYF. CDR3 nucleotide sequence: TGCGCCAGCAGCCTTGGACAGACAGATACGCAGTATTTT.

The rearrangement uses TRBV10-3 and TRBJ2-3; D gene unclear. V gave up 4 bases and J gave up 4 bases, with 12 bases separating them. Germline CDR1 is ENHRY and CDR2 is SYGVKD. The CDR3 covers 14 residues. The CDR3 region has the DNA TGTGCCATCAGTGGTAAAGGACCGGCAGATACGCAGTATTTT. Its protein is CAISGKGPADTQYF.

The table lists this clonotype with many counts. The V call is TRBV20-1, the J call TRBJ2-3, with D possibly being TRBD1 or TRBD2 (6 bases each). This CDR3 region has 15 residues. CDR1 is DFQATT and CDR2 is SNEGSKA in the germline V gene (reference sequence). Trimming shortened V by 5 bases and J by 4 bases, and 19 bases separated the two germline ends. In DNA, the CDR3 is TGCAGTGCTCGGATACAGGGACTTGGGGCAGATACGCAGTATTTT. It encodes CSARIQGLGADTQYF.

This clonotype was found many times. This rearrangement joins TRBV28 to TRBJ2-7; 7 bases map to TRBD1. This CDR3 is built from 16 residues. After removal of 5 bases from V and 5 bases from J, the junction contained 15 bases not matched to a gene. CDR1 and CDR2 from the germline V gene are MDHEN and SYDVKM. The CDR3 sequence is CASSTMTPGQSHEQYF. The CDR3 DNA follows: TGTGCCAGCAGTACTATGACCCCGGGACAGTCCCACGAGCAGTACTTC.

This clonotype was seen ten or more times. The rearrangement links TRBV7-3 to TRBJ1-1, with a weak D call TRBD1 (5 bases). From germline, CDR1 is SGHTA and CDR2 FQGTGA. The CDR3 runs to 15 residues. Trimming cost V 5 bases and J 4 bases, with 17 bases left between them. The CDR3 sequence is CASSQQSGGITEAFF. The CDR3 DNA reads TGTGCCAGCAGCCAACAATCGGGGGGGATCACTGAAGCTTTCTTT.

Only a few counts were recorded for this clonotype. This chain joins TRBV6-2 or TRBV6-3 and TRBJ1-2; no clear D gene. The germline V gene has CDR1 MNHEY and CDR2 SVGEGT. V was cut by 6 bases and J by 6 bases, with 11 bases left in between. There are 12 residues in the CDR3. CDR3 region: CASRRAEHGYTF. The CDR3 nucleotides are TGTGCCAGCAGAAGGGCCGAACATGGCTACACCTTC.

This clonotype was seen only a few times. The V call is TRBV18, the J call TRBJ2-3; TRBD1 is a possible D gene (5 bases). The DNA end is a closer match to TRBJ1-5, so the J assignment may be wrong. The V gene's germline CDR1 is KGHSH and CDR2 LQKENI. The CDR3 spans 13 residues. CDR3 coding DNA: TGTGCCAGCTCACCAGGGGGTTCGTCGACGCAGCATTTT. Its protein is CASSPGGSSTQHF.

V usage is TRBV20-1 and J usage is TRBJ1-5; TRBD1 aligns across 9 bases. The CDR3 has 16 residues. V trimming: 0 bases; J trimming: 6 bases; junction bases outside the gene matches: 9. Germline V gives CDR1 DFQATT, CDR2 SNEGSKA (reference sequence). The CDR3 loop is CSARDWGRQGGQPQHF. The DNA for the CDR3 is TGCAGTGCTAGAGATTGGGGGAGACAGGGGGGTCAGCCCCAGCATTTT.

This clonotype was seen repeatedly, ten times or more. The chain carries TRBV10-3 and TRBJ2-5; D is unresolved. Trimming left V 0 bases short and J 5 bases short, with 13 bases between. CDR1 is ENHRY and CDR2 is SYGVKD in the germline V gene. The CDR3 is made up of 15 amino acids. CDR3 sequence reads: CAISESLLSEETQYF. The CDR3 DNA sequence: TGTGCCATCAGTGAGTCTTTACTATCGGAGGAGACCCAGTACTTC.

This clonotype is judged medium-sized (0.01 to 0.1%). The chain links TRBV28 to TRBJ2-3, with D perhaps TRBD1 or TRBD2 (5 bases each). V was cut by 5 bases and J by 4 bases, with 16 bases left in between. This CDR3 is 15 amino acids long. In germline, CDR1 is MDHEN, CDR2 SYDVKM. In nucleotides, the CDR3 is TGTGCCAGCAGTCCAGGGTGGGGAGAGGCAGATACGCAGTATTTT. Protein: CASSPGWGEADTQYF.

This clonotype was detected ten times or more. This sequence joins TRBV7-2 and TRBJ2-7, with 11 bases identical to TRBD2. Germline CDR1 and CDR2: SGHTA and FQGNSA. The CDR3 consists of 16 residues. The trim removed 5 bases at V and 7 bases at J, leaving 13 bases unmatched. CDR3 bases: TGTGCCAGCAGCGACGATAGCGGGAGGGCCCGCGAAGAGCAGTACTTC. As protein: CASSDDSGRAREEQYF.

This clonotype was seen many times. This sequence joins TRBV5-1 and TRBJ2-1; TRBD2 might be the D (5 bases). This CDR3 has 13 residues. Trimming removed 1 base at V and 5 bases at J, with 7 bases between. CDR1 is SGHRS, CDR2 YFSETQ, per germline. This CDR3 reads CASSLPGNNEQFF. In DNA form, the CDR3 reads TGCGCCAGCAGCTTGCCCGGGAACAATGAGCAGTTCTTC. The full variable domain, rest sourced from reference TRBV5-1 and TRBJ2-1, is KAGVTQTPRYLIKTRGQQVTLSCSPISGHRSVSWYQQTPGQGLQFLFEYFSETQRNKGNFPGRFSGRQFSNSRSEMNVSTLELGDSALYLCASSLPGNNEQFFGPGTRLTVL.

This clonotype was recorded at least ten times. The chain is built from TRBV7-2 and TRBJ2-1; 14 nucleotides align to TRBD2. There are 14 residues in the CDR3. Germline values: CDR1 SGHTA, CDR2 FQGNSA. With V trimmed by 3 bases and J by 8 bases, 0 bases remained unmatched. CDR3 DNA sequence: TGTGCCAGCAGCTTGGGACTAGCGGGAGATGAGCAGTTCTTC. Encoded protein: CASSLGLAGDEQFF.

The CDR3 sequence: CASSFQGSTEAFF. As DNA, the CDR3 is TGTGCCAGCAGCTTTCAGGGGAGCACTGAAGCTTTCTTT. This rearrangement joins TRBV11-2 to TRBJ1-1, with D tentatively TRBD1 (6 bases). Trimming cost V 3 bases and J 4 bases, with 9 bases left between them. In germline, CDR1 is SGHAT, CDR2 FQNNGV. This CDR3 comprises 13 residues.

There are many counts of this clonotype. The chain combines TRBV3-1 with TRBJ2-1; D remains ambiguous. The CDR3 is made up of 15 amino acids. V lost 1 base, J lost 4 bases, and 11 bases lay in between. The germline CDR1 and CDR2 sequences are LGHDT and YNNKEL (reference sequence). The CDR3: CASSQVLLPYNEQFF. The CDR3 DNA sequence: TGTGCCAGCAGCCAAGTACTCTTACCATACAATGAGCAGTTCTTC.

This clonotype was found many times. V gene TRBV28 combines with J gene TRBJ1-1, with TRBD1 identical over 10 bases. Germline lookup yields CDR1 MDHEN and CDR2 SYDVKM. V dropped 6 bases and J dropped 5; count of bases not matched to a gene: 3. The length of the CDR3 is 13 residues. In nucleotides, the CDR3 is TGTGCCAGCAGCCGGGACAGGGGAACTGAAGCTTTCTTT. Its translation: CASSRDRGTEAFF.